Described below is a single TCR beta chain sequence and its context. These data come from a study of T cell changes during pregnancy in multiple sclerosis. Method: immunoSEQ multiplex PCR; TCRdb's copy keeps in-frame clones and lacks some. The sample consists of roughly 57,000 clones, under 95% of them appearing once. The J segment lost 5 bases and the V segment lost 3 bases, leaving 7 bases of the junction unmatched. The germline CDR1 and CDR2 sequences are MNHEY and SMNVEV (reference sequence). The CDR3 has 16 amino acids. The TCR originated in a female donor with multiple sclerosis, enrolled in a pregnancy study. V and J are TRBV27 and TRBJ2-3; 11 bases line up with TRBD2. The input for sequencing was CD8+ T cells from peripheral blood mononuclear cells, taken before pregnancy. CDR3 nucleotides: TGTGCCAGCAGTTTCCTAACTAGCGGGGGAATAGATACGCAGTATTTT. Residues: CASSFLTSGGIDTQYF.